The 32 T cell receptor beta chains below all came from one sample that was sequenced in a study of T-cell reconstitution after alpha-beta-depleted transplantation in children. Preparation of the TCRbeta library was carried out with unique molecular identifiers. MiXCR, applied by TCRdb to the PCR reads, yields one record per CDR3 protein. The table records about 600,000 distinct CDR3 sequences, 13% of them present only once. Sample: PBMCs, mostly from graft donor cells, taken 360 days after TCRalphabeta/CD19-depleted stem cell transplant. The source of these receptors is a male patient between 10 and 17 years old who had a stem cell transplant for acute myeloid leukemia, so the T cells may come from the graft donor.

This sequence joins TRBV3-1 and TRBJ2-2; possible D gene TRBD2, 5 bases. Per the germline V gene, CDR1 is LGHDT and CDR2 is YNNKEL (reference sequence). Deletions cut 2 bases from V and 1 base from J, with 14 bases between. The CDR3 spans 17 residues. CDR3 protein: CASSQLWEEGNTGELFF. Here the CDR3 DNA reads TGTGCCAGCAGCCAATTGTGGGAAGAGGGGAACACCGGGGAGCTGTTTTTT.

The rearrangement joins TRBV18 to TRBJ2-4, with D perhaps matching TRBD2 (5 bases). Germline-derived CDR1 and CDR2 are KGHSH and LQKENI. This CDR3 is 16 amino acids long. Deletions cut 0 bases from V and 7 bases from J, with 16 bases between. CDR3 region: CASSPPQDAWRNIQYF. CDR3 bases: TGTGCCAGCTCACCACCCCAGGACGCGTGGAGGAACATTCAGTACTTC.

There are a few counts of this clonotype. This chain connects TRBV12-3 or TRBV12-4 to TRBJ2-5, with 10 bases fitting TRBD2. The CDR3 is 16 amino acids. Trimming removed 3 bases from V and 5 bases from J; junction bases left unmatched: 9. CDR3 protein: CASSFSGTSVGETQYF. The CDR3 nucleotides are TGTGCCAGCAGTTTTTCCGGGACTAGCGTCGGGGAGACCCAGTACTTC.

This clonotype came up many times. The rearrangement links TRBV5-1 to TRBJ2-5, with unresolved D. Trimming cost V 2 bases and J 2 bases, with 4 bases left between them. The CDR3 has 12 amino acids. Germline CDR1 is SGHRS and CDR2 is YFSETQ. The CDR3 DNA is TGCGCCAGCAGCTTTAGGCAAGAGACCCAGTACTTC. Its translation: CASSFRQETQYF.

This clonotype was counted only a few times. The rearrangement uses TRBV20-1 and TRBJ1-2; 7 nucleotides match TRBD1. The CDR3 runs 15 residues. V trimming: 6 bases; J trimming: 5 bases; junction bases outside the gene matches: 15. Germline V gene lookup returns CDR1 DFQATT and CDR2 SNEGSKA (reference sequence). CDR3: CSASDTAGTAYGYTF. The CDR3, as DNA: TGCAGTGCAAGTGATACTGCGGGGACAGCATATGGCTACACCTTC.

This clonotype was recorded many times. The chain carries TRBV12-3 or TRBV12-4 and TRBJ2-2, with D perhaps TRBD2 (5 bases). V gave up 6 bases and J gave up 2 bases, with 13 bases separating them. This CDR3 is 15 amino acids long. In nucleotides, the CDR3 is TGTGCCAGCAGCCCTCGAGCGGCCAACACCGGGGAGCTGTTTTTT. Protein product: CASSPRAANTGELFF.

This clonotype occurred a few times. The chain uses TRBV19 and TRBJ2-5; no reliable D call. CDR1 LNHDA and CDR2 SQIVND come from the germline V gene (reference sequence). V was pared by 3 bases and J by 2 bases, with 16 bases between. The CDR3 contains 16 residues. This chain's CDR3 is CASSIRIAAGQETQYF. The CDR3 DNA reads TGTGCCAGTAGTATCCGCATAGCTGCCGGGCAAGAGACCCAGTACTTC.

This chain uses TRBV28 with TRBJ2-5; 12 bases map to TRBD2. The V gene end was trimmed by 5 bases and the J gene end by 7 bases; junction bases not matched to a gene: 17. The CDR3 consists of 18 residues. Germline V CDR1 and CDR2: MDHEN, SYDVKM. Here the CDR3 DNA reads TGTGCCAGCAGTCCGACACCCGTACTAGCGGGAGGTCCTCCGACCCAGTACTTC. Translation: CASSPTPVLAGGPPTQYF.

This clonotype was counted ten times or more. V usage is TRBV29-1 and J usage is TRBJ2-7; 9 positions agree with TRBD1. With 5 bases clipped from V and 1 base from J, the junction kept 6 bases outside the gene matches. This CDR3 spans 14 amino acids. Germline assignment: CDR1 SQVTM and CDR2 ANQGSEA. The CDR3 here is CSVSRTGVSYEQYF. CDR3 bases: TGCAGCGTTTCAAGGACAGGGGTTTCCTACGAGCAGTACTTC.

V usage is TRBV30 and J usage is TRBJ2-7; the D is unclear. The V gene's germline CDR1 is GTSNPN and CDR2 SVGIG (reference sequence). This CDR3 contains 11 residues. Trimming pared 4 bases from V and 5 bases from J, leaving 9 bases between. CDR3 amino acids: CAWMKADEQYF. CDR3 nucleotide sequence: TGTGCCTGGATGAAGGCCGACGAGCAGTACTTC.

This clonotype was seen many times. The CDR3: CASSLDGGPLETQYF. The CDR3 DNA is TGCGCCAGCAGCTTGGACGGGGGTCCGTTGGAGACCCAGTACTTC. The genes are TRBV5-1 and TRBJ2-5, with a possible D match to TRBD2 (6 bases). Germline loops: CDR1 SGHRS, CDR2 YFSETQ. This CDR3 is built from 15 residues. V lost 0 bases and J lost 5, with 14 bases in between. Supplemented by reference TRBV5-1 and TRBJ2-5, the full variable domain reads KAGVTQTPRYLIKTRGQQVTLSCSPISGHRSVSWYQQTPGQGLQFLFEYFSETQRNKGNFPGRFSGRQFSNSRSEMNVSTLELGDSALYLCASSLDGGPLETQYFGPGTRLLVL.

This clonotype was counted only a few times. The chain uses TRBV27 and TRBJ2-3; no reliable D call. Germline V gene sequence: CDR1 MNHEY, CDR2 SMNVEV (reference sequence). The CDR3 contains 15 residues. Trimming took 3 bases from V and 1 from J, leaving 11 bases between them. CDR3 coding DNA: TGTGCCAGCAGTTTTGGCGCTTCTGGCACAGATACGCAGTATTTT. Translation: CASSFGASGTDTQYF.

This clonotype was seen more than once but under ten times. V gene TRBV15 combines with J gene TRBJ1-5; no clear D. V was trimmed by 4 bases and J by 3 bases, leaving 4 bases between them. CDR1 is LNHNV, CDR2 YYDKDF, per germline (reference sequence). The CDR3 runs 12 residues. The CDR3 nucleotides are TGTGCCACCAGCAAAATCAATCAGCCCCAGCATTTT. Encoded protein: CATSKINQPQHF. The complete variable domain, with remaining parts taken from reference TRBV15 and TRBJ1-5, reads DAMVIQNPRYQVTQFGKPVTLSCSQTLNHNVMYWYQQKSSQAPKLLFHYYDKDFNNEADTPDNFQSRRPNTSFCFLDIRSPGLGDTAMYLCATSKINQPQHFGDGTRLSIL.

The chain carries TRBV27 and TRBJ1-1; 11 bases are a match to TRBD1. The CDR3 length is 14 residues. The V gene end was trimmed by 7 bases and the J gene end by 2 bases; junction bases not matched to a gene: 3. The germline gives CDR1 MNHEY, CDR2 SMNVEV (reference sequence). The CDR3 bases are TGTGCCAGCACCTGGACAGGGGGCAACACTGAAGCTTTCTTT. Its translation: CASTWTGGNTEAFF.

V is TRBV6-4 and J is TRBJ2-1, with D perhaps being TRBD1 or TRBD2 (5 bases each). The V end lost 1 base, the J end lost 10 bases, and 11 bases lay between the germline ends. Per germline, CDR1 MRHNA and CDR2 SNTAGT. The CDR3 runs 13 residues. The CDR3: CASSDLRGREQFF. The CDR3, as DNA: TGTGCCAGCAGTGACTTGAGGGGTCGGGAGCAGTTCTTC.

This clonotype occurred many times. The chain carries TRBV10-3 and TRBJ2-5, with TRBD1 matching 8 bases. Trimming at V came to 3 bases and at J to 4 bases, leaving 4 bases not matched to a gene. The CDR3 totals 14 residues. From germline, CDR1 is ENHRY and CDR2 SYGVKD. In DNA form, the CDR3 reads TGTGCCATCAGTGACAGGGGGCGCGGAGAGACCCAGTACTTC. Amino acid sequence: CAISDRGRGETQYF.

The rearrangement links TRBV29-1 to TRBJ1-4, with D maybe TRBD1 (6 bases). This CDR3 comprises 15 residues. V was trimmed by 7 bases and J by 6 bases, leaving 21 bases between them. Per germline, CDR1 SQVTM and CDR2 ANQGSEA. The chain's CDR3 is CSAAYLQGGYEKLFF. In nucleotides, the CDR3 is TGCAGCGCCGCCTACTTACAGGGAGGATATGAAAAACTGTTTTTT.

The chain carries TRBV5-6 and TRBJ2-5; TRBD2 matches at 14 bases. Germline CDR1 is SGHDT and CDR2 is YYEEEE. Trimming cost V 3 bases and J 8 bases; bases outside gene matches: 6. The CDR3 has 15 amino acids. CDR3 nucleotide sequence: TGTGCCAGCAGCTCCCCGACTAGCGGGAGGGGAACCCAGTACTTC. The encoded protein is CASSSPTSGRGTQYF.

This clonotype was observed a handful of times. V usage is TRBV29-1 and J usage is TRBJ2-5; tentative D call: TRBD2 (6 bases). V lost 5 bases, J lost 1 base, and 14 bases lay in between. Germline V CDR1 and CDR2: SQVTM, ANQGSEA. The CDR3 length is 14 residues. The CDR3, as DNA: TGCAGCGTTCGCGGGACCCTGGGCCAAGAGACCCAGTACTTC. Amino acids: CSVRGTLGQETQYF.

The chain recombines TRBV2 with TRBJ2-7, with 9 bases matching TRBD1. The CDR3 has 13 residues. The germline V gene encodes CDR1 SNHLY and CDR2 FYNNEI. Trimming cost V 9 bases and J 4 bases; bases outside gene matches: 7. CDR3 sequence reads: CARSGQGVYEQYF. In nucleotides, the CDR3 is TGTGCCAGGTCGGGACAGGGCGTTTACGAGCAGTACTTC.

The CDR3 DNA follows: TGTGCCACCAGCAGAACAGTGAACTATGGCTACACCTTC. Its translation: CATSRTVNYGYTF. The chain couples TRBV15 to TRBJ1-2; D call uncertain. Looked up from germline, CDR1 is LNHNV and CDR2 is YYDKDF (reference sequence). V lost 2 bases, J lost 2 bases, and 6 bases lay in between. The CDR3 is made up of 13 amino acids.

This clonotype was observed once. This may arise from a read error, as a much more abundant clone is one base away. V gene TRBV6-5 combines with J gene TRBJ2-1; no definite D call. The germline V gene encodes CDR1 MNHEY and CDR2 SVGAGI. The CDR3 length is 12 residues. CDR3 bases: TGTGCCTGCAGCACCTCAAGACTTGAGCAGTTCTTC. Protein: CACSTSRLEQFF.

This chain uses TRBV29-1 with TRBJ2-7; no definite D call. Germline loops: CDR1 SQVTM, CDR2 ANQGSEA. Trimming cost V 6 bases and J 3 bases, with 12 bases left between them. CDR3 length: 12 residues. The CDR3 loop reads CSVRRSFYEQYF. The CDR3 DNA reads TGCAGCGTCCGGAGATCCTTCTACGAGCAGTACTTC.

This clonotype came up many times. The chain recombines TRBV5-1 with TRBJ2-1; TRBD1 matches 9 bases. Germline lookup yields CDR1 SGHRS and CDR2 YFSETQ. The CDR3 extends over 16 amino acids. The V and J ends lost 5 bases and 4 bases, in that order; junction bases with no gene match: 10. The CDR3 loop is CASRIYGTGLYNEQFF. DNA for the CDR3: TGCGCCAGCAGGATATACGGGACAGGGTTATACAATGAGCAGTTCTTC.

This chain joins TRBV12-3 or TRBV12-4 and TRBJ2-7, with D possibly being TRBD1 (6 bases). Trimming took 2 bases from V and 0 from J, leaving 8 bases between them. The CDR3 spans 14 residues. In DNA, the CDR3 is TGTGCCAGCAGTTTAAACAGGGCCTCCTACGAGCAGTACTTC. It specifies CASSLNRASYEQYF.

The genes are TRBV20-1 and TRBJ2-1; D ambiguous. The CDR3 runs to 11 residues. V lost 3 bases to trimming and J lost 8 bases, with 8 bases between them. The V gene's germline CDR1 is DFQATT and CDR2 SNEGSKA (reference sequence). For the CDR3, the DNA is TGCAGTGCTAGGGTCGGCCATGAGCAGTTCTTC. Protein sequence: CSARVGHEQFF.

This clonotype was seen a handful of times. V and J are TRBV29-1 and TRBJ2-7; no firm D call. Germline CDR1 is SQVTM and CDR2 is ANQGSEA. Trimming stripped 1 base from V and 0 bases from J, with 4 bases between. The CDR3 has 12 residues. CDR3 amino acids: CSVEVLSYEQYF. DNA for the CDR3: TGCAGCGTTGAAGTGCTCTCCTACGAGCAGTACTTC.

This clonotype was detected a few times. The chain is built from TRBV21-1 and TRBJ2-5; TRBD1, the table's D call, lacks a check against the DNA. TRBV21-1 represents a pseudogene. This CDR3 comprises 14 residues. For the CDR3, the DNA is TGTGCCAGCAACATCCGGGACAGGGAAGAGACCCAGTACTTC. Translating gives CASNIRDREETQYF.

This clonotype came up a few times. The V and J genes are TRBV5-1 and TRBJ1-4; D perhaps matches TRBD1 (5 bases). The ends were cut back, 3 bases at V and 5 bases at J, with 14 bases in the middle. There are 15 residues in the CDR3. Germline V gene data show CDR1 as SGHRS and CDR2 as YFSETQ. The DNA for the CDR3 is TGCGCCAGCAGCTCGTGGGGCGCCGGAAATGAAAAACTGTTTTTT. It specifies CASSSWGAGNEKLFF.

This sequence joins TRBV15 and TRBJ2-6; 12 bases fit TRBD2. The CDR3 is 18 residues long. After removal of 3 bases from V and 0 bases from J, the junction contained 3 bases not matched to a gene. Germline CDR1 and CDR2: LNHNV and YYDKDF (reference sequence). The CDR3 DNA reads TGTGCCACCAGCAGCCTAGCGGGAGGGCTCTCTGGGGCCAACGTCCTGACTTTC. It encodes CATSSLAGGLSGANVLTF.

This clonotype has only a few counts. CDR3 coding DNA: TGCGCCAGCAGCCAAACTCTAGCGGCCGGTGGTGAGACCCAGTACTTC. This codes for CASSQTLAAGGETQYF. The J gene is TRBJ2-5, the V gene TRBV5-1, with 7 bases matching TRBD2. V shed 4 bases, J shed 5 bases, and the junction held 14 bases outside the gene matches. CDR1 and CDR2 from the germline V gene are SGHRS and YFSETQ. The CDR3 runs to 16 residues.

This chain connects TRBV28 to TRBJ2-2; D is uncertain. With 3 bases removed from V and 1 base from J, the gap between germline ends came to 18 bases. This CDR3 is built from 18 residues. The V gene's germline CDR1 is MDHEN and CDR2 SYDVKM. The DNA for the CDR3 is TGTGCCAGCAGTTTGCCTCTCTTCGGCAGTGTGAACACCGGGGAGCTGTTTTTT. Its protein is CASSLPLFGSVNTGELFF. The full variable domain, its missing parts supplied by reference TRBV28 and TRBJ2-2, is DVKVTQSSRYLVKRTGEKVFLECVQDMDHENMFWYRQDPGLGLRLIYFSYDVKMKEKGDIPEGYSVSREKKERFSLILESASTNQTSMYLCASSLPLFGSVNTGELFFGEGSRLTVL.